The 25 T cell receptor beta chains in this list originate from one sample, sequenced in a study of naive and memory T cell subsets. An oligonucleotide containing a UMI was ligated to the 3' end of TCR cDNA. Four PCR rounds used nested alpha and beta constant region primers plus the SP2 primer. TCRdb processed the 5' RACE reads anew with MiXCR; each CDR3 protein has one entry. Among about 48,000 distinct CDR3 sequences listed, 4.7% were seen once. These receptors came from a female donor in good health.

In this sample, this clonotype turned up many times. The J gene is TRBJ1-1, the V gene TRBV4-3; no clear D. The V and J ends lost 0 bases and 11 bases respectively, with 13 bases between them. The length of the CDR3 is 13 residues. Per the germline V gene, CDR1 is LGHNA and CDR2 is YSLEER. The CDR3 DNA reads as TGCGCCAGCAGCCAAGATCTCGGGCGAGAGGCTTTCTTT. Translated, it gives CASSQDLGREAFF.

In this sample, this clonotype turned up many times. The chain is built from TRBV29-1 and TRBJ2-5, with D perhaps TRBD1 (6 bases). The germline V gene encodes CDR1 SQVTM and CDR2 ANQGSEA. Trimming cost V 5 bases and J 5 bases, with 9 bases left between them. CDR3 length equals 11 residues. CDR3 region: CSVQGLETQYF. CDR3 bases: TGCAGCGTTCAGGGGCTGGAGACCCAGTACTTC. Full variable domain (remainder filled in from reference TRBV29-1 and TRBJ2-5): SAVISQKPSRDICQRGTSLTIQCQVDSQVTMMFWYRQQPGQSLTLIATANQGSEATYESGFVIDKFPISRPNLTFSTLTVSNMSPEDSSIYLCSVQGLETQYFGPGTRLLVL.

This clonotype ranks as medium-sized. The V and J genes are TRBV12-3 or TRBV12-4 and TRBJ1-1; D is unclear. V was clipped by 5 bases and J by 0 bases, with 16 bases between them. The CDR3 is made up of 16 amino acids. This CDR3 reads CASSPGSGRMNTEAFF. For the CDR3, the DNA is TGTGCCAGCAGTCCTGGCTCCGGACGTATGAACACTGAAGCTTTCTTT.

This clonotype came up many times. The chain combines TRBV6-6 with TRBJ1-5; 7 bases are shared with TRBD1. The CDR3 has 15 amino acids. The trim removed 5 bases at V and 7 bases at J, leaving 11 bases unmatched. Germline V gene sequence: CDR1 MNHNY, CDR2 SVGAGI (reference sequence). This chain's CDR3 is CASSAKRQQGQPQHF. CDR3 DNA sequence: TGTGCCAGCAGTGCCAAACGTCAACAGGGGCAGCCCCAGCATTTT.

In its sample, this clonotype was seen many times. V is TRBV5-1 and J is TRBJ2-3; the match to TRBD1 covers 7 bases. The length of the CDR3 is 14 residues. From germline, CDR1 is SGHRS and CDR2 YFSETQ. V trimming: 3 bases; J trimming: 2 bases; junction bases outside the gene matches: 3. CDR3 sequence reads: CASSWDRTTDTQYF. The CDR3 DNA sequence: TGCGCCAGCAGCTGGGACAGAACCACAGATACGCAGTATTTT. Looking up the rest from reference TRBV5-1 and TRBJ2-3 gives the full variable domain: KAGVTQTPRYLIKTRGQQVTLSCSPISGHRSVSWYQQTPGQGLQFLFEYFSETQRNKGNFPGRFSGRQFSNSRSEMNVSTLELGDSALYLCASSWDRTTDTQYFGPGTRLTVL.

This clonotype has ten or more counts. The chain couples TRBV27 to TRBJ1-4; D might be TRBD1 (6 bases). V was trimmed by 5 bases and J by 5 bases, leaving 21 bases between them. From germline, CDR1 is MNHEY and CDR2 SMNVEV (reference sequence). The CDR3 length is 17 residues. CDR3 protein: CASSPLDLGAINEKLFF. CDR3 in DNA: TGTGCCAGCAGTCCCCTGGATTTGGGGGCAATAAATGAAAAACTGTTTTTT.

This clonotype was counted many times. The genes are TRBV27 and TRBJ2-2; D is possibly TRBD1 (5 bases). The germline CDR1 and CDR2 sequences are MNHEY and SMNVEV (reference sequence). The ends were cut back, 4 bases at V and 4 bases at J, with 13 bases in the middle. The CDR3 spans 15 residues. The CDR3 reads CASSSQGGSTGELFF. The CDR3 DNA follows: TGTGCCAGCAGTTCTCAGGGTGGTAGCACCGGGGAGCTGTTTTTT.

This clonotype was seen at least ten times. The genes are TRBV29-1 and TRBJ1-2; D is ambiguous. Per germline, CDR1 SQVTM and CDR2 ANQGSEA. This CDR3 comprises 10 residues. V lost 5 bases and J lost 7, with 8 bases in between. CDR3 nucleotide sequence: TGCAGCGTTTTGACGGTTGGCTACACCTTC. Translated: CSVLTVGYTF.

This clonotype was counted many times. The rearrangement joins TRBV7-2 to TRBJ2-7; 9 positions agree with TRBD2. The CDR3 contains 13 residues. J lost 8 bases, V lost 5 bases, and 7 bases had no gene match. CDR1 and CDR2 from the germline V gene are SGHTA and FQGNSA. The CDR3 is CASSPAGGRKQYF. CDR3 DNA sequence: TGTGCCAGCAGCCCAGCGGGGGGTCGGAAGCAGTACTTC. Looking up the rest from reference TRBV7-2 and TRBJ2-7 gives the full variable domain: GAGVSQSPSNKVTEKGKDVELRCDPISGHTALYWYRQSLGQGLEFLIYFQGNSAPDKSGLPSDRFSAERTGGSVSTLTIQRTQQEDSAVYLCASSPAGGRKQYFGPGTRLTVT.

This clonotype was detected ten times or more. The J gene is TRBJ2-1, the V gene TRBV24-1; 9 bases match TRBD2. V lost 4 bases, J lost 3 bases, and 6 bases stayed unmatched. Looked up from germline, CDR1 is KGHDR and CDR2 is SFDVKD. This CDR3 spans 16 amino acids. The DNA of the CDR3 is TGTGCCACCAGTGAGGCGATAGCGGGAGTCTACAATGAGCAGTTCTTC. Its protein is CATSEAIAGVYNEQFF.

As for this clonotype: A single base separates this from a much larger clone, so it may be a read error. The V gene is TRBV28, the J gene TRBJ1-5; 7 bases map to TRBD1. The J segment lost 1 base and the V segment lost 6 bases, leaving 6 bases of the junction unmatched. Germline values: CDR1 MDHEN, CDR2 SYDVKM. This CDR3 is built from 15 residues. The CDR3 region has the DNA TGTGCCAGCAGGACACCAGGGGGGAGCAATCAGCCCCAGCATTTT. Residues: CASRTPGGSNQPQHF. Full variable domain (outside the CDR3, taken from reference TRBV28 and TRBJ1-5): DVKVTQSSRYLVKRTGEKVFLECVQDMDHENMFWYRQDPGLGLRLIYFSYDVKMKEKGDIPEGYSVSREKKERFSLILESASTNQTSMYLCASRTPGGSNQPQHFGDGTRLSIL.

This clonotype has ten or more counts. The rearrangement uses TRBV30 and TRBJ1-2; 9 bases are shared with TRBD1. The CDR3 spans 14 residues. V lost 1 base and J lost 4; bases outside the gene matches: 4. Germline CDR1 and CDR2: GTSNPN and SVGIG (reference sequence). CDR3 in amino acids: CAWSGDRGSYGYTF. CDR3 DNA sequence: TGTGCCTGGAGTGGAGACAGGGGGAGCTATGGCTACACCTTC.

DNA for the CDR3: TGCGCCAGCTACAGGGTGGTCACTGAAGCTTTCTTT. Its protein product is CASYRVVTEAFF. The chain couples TRBV23-1 to TRBJ1-1, with a weak D call TRBD1 (6 bases). TRBV23-1 is reported as an ORF; its role is uncertain. The CDR3 loop spans 12 amino acids. V lost 8 bases to trimming and J lost 4 bases, with 11 bases between them.

This clonotype was seen many times. The chain is built from TRBV29-1 and TRBJ1-2; 9 positions agree with TRBD1. The germline CDR1 and CDR2 sequences are SQVTM and ANQGSEA. The trim removed 5 bases at V and 5 bases at J, leaving 6 bases unmatched. The CDR3 runs 13 residues. In DNA, the CDR3 is TGCAGCGTTAAAACAGGGGGCAAGTATGGCTACACCTTC. Protein product: CSVKTGGKYGYTF.

The V call is TRBV18, the J call TRBJ2-5; D might be TRBD2 (5 bases). The CDR3 contains 13 residues. From germline, CDR1 is KGHSH and CDR2 LQKENI. With 1 base removed from V and 4 bases from J, the gap between germline ends came to 7 bases. CDR3: CASSPQGLETQYF. The CDR3 DNA reads as TGTGCCAGCTCACCACAAGGACTAGAGACCCAGTACTTC. The complete variable domain, with remaining parts taken from reference TRBV18 and TRBJ2-5, reads NAGVMQNPRHLVRRRGQEARLRCSPMKGHSHVYWYRQLPEEGLKFMVYLQKENIIDESGMPKERFSAEFPKEGPSILRIQQVVRGDSAAYFCASSPQGLETQYFGPGTRLLVL.

This clonotype was detected only a few times. The V and J genes are TRBV5-1 and TRBJ2-7; no clear D. V was clipped by 0 bases and J by 1 base, with 8 bases between them. The length of the CDR3 is 14 residues. Germline loops: CDR1 SGHRS, CDR2 YFSETQ. CDR3 sequence reads: CASSLAGRSYEQYF. DNA of the CDR3: TGCGCCAGCAGCTTGGCCGGGCGGTCCTACGAGCAGTACTTC.

In its sample, this clonotype was seen many times. CDR3 residues: CASSQDRLYGYTF. CDR3 nucleotide sequence: TGTGCCAGCAGCCAAGACAGATTATATGGCTACACCTTC. V gene TRBV14 combines with J gene TRBJ1-2, with D uncertain. In germline, CDR1 is SGHDN, CDR2 FVKESK. V lost 0 bases and J 5 bases, leaving 7 bases between the germline ends. The CDR3 is made up of 13 amino acids.

This clonotype has at least ten counts. This rearrangement joins TRBV20-1 to TRBJ2-6; D gene unclear. The CDR3 is made up of 12 amino acids. Trimming removed 3 bases at V and 8 bases at J, with 8 bases between. The germline V gene has CDR1 DFQATT and CDR2 SNEGSKA (reference sequence). CDR3 sequence: CSASKGTNVLTF. The CDR3 DNA follows: TGCAGTGCTAGCAAAGGAACCAACGTCCTGACTTTC.

This clonotype was recorded at least ten times. This chain joins TRBV25-1 and TRBJ1-5; D is uncertain. With 4 bases removed from V and 6 bases from J, the gap between germline ends came to 10 bases. The CDR3 sequence is 13 residues long. Looked up from germline, CDR1 is MGHDK and CDR2 is SYGVNS. CDR3 sequence (DNA): TGTGCCAGCAGTGTGAGGGAGAGTCAGCCCCAGCATTTT. It translates to CASSVRESQPQHF.

This clonotype was counted only a few times. The chain carries TRBV19 and TRBJ1-2; a weak D match, TRBD1 (6 bases). Germline V gene data show CDR1 as LNHDA and CDR2 as SQIVND (reference sequence). The CDR3 spans 12 residues. Between the trimmed V and J ends, which lost 7 bases and 3 bases, there was a span of 9 bases. CDR3 amino acids: CASINRDYGYTF. CDR3 nucleotides: TGTGCCAGTATTAACAGGGACTATGGCTACACCTTC.

On this clonotype: With a much larger clone just one base away, this may be a read error. This chain links TRBV7-2 with TRBJ1-6; 10 positions match TRBD1. Germline CDR1 reads SGHTA; CDR2 reads FQGNSA. The CDR3 covers 15 residues. The CDR3 loop is CASSLLRDRGSPLNF. The CDR3 nucleotides are TGTGCCAGCAGCTTACTCCGGGACAGGGGATCACCCCTCAACTTT.

This clonotype was picked up many times. The chain joins TRBV12-3 or TRBV12-4 to TRBJ1-4; 10 positions match TRBD1. CDR3 length: 17 amino acids. V was clipped by 3 bases and J by 8 bases; unmatched bases: 12. In DNA form, the CDR3 reads TGTGCCAGCAGTTTGGGCAAGCGGGACAGGGGAGGCGAAAAACTGTTTTTT. Translated, it gives CASSLGKRDRGGEKLFF.

At least ten counts were recorded for this clonotype. The chain employs TRBV19 and TRBJ2-1; TRBD2 aligns across 7 bases. Per germline, CDR1 LNHDA and CDR2 SQIVND (reference sequence). V shed 4 bases and J 0 bases; nucleotides not matched to a gene: 3. The CDR3 contains 15 residues. CDR3 sequence reads: CASSTPSGSYNEQFF. CDR3 bases: TGTGCCAGTAGTACCCCTAGCGGCTCCTACAATGAGCAGTTCTTC.

This clonotype was seen ten or more times. The chain links TRBV3-1 to TRBJ2-3; D is unclear. Trimming shortened V by 4 bases and J by 6 bases, and 5 bases separated the two germline ends. From germline, CDR1 is LGHDT and CDR2 YNNKEL (reference sequence). The CDR3 spans 11 residues. In DNA form, the CDR3 reads TGTGCCAGCAGCCTGGTGGATACGCAGTATTTT. Translation: CASSLVDTQYF.

The table lists this clonotype with many counts. The chain links TRBV11-2 to TRBJ2-5, with TRBD2 identical over 11 bases. Unmatched junction bases numbered 11, after V lost 5 bases and J lost 0 bases. The CDR3 loop spans 18 amino acids. CDR1 SGHAT and CDR2 FQNNGV come from the germline V gene. CDR3 sequence (DNA): TGTGCCAGCAGCAGACGCCTCCGACTAGCGGGGAACCAAGAGACCCAGTACTTC. It codes for CASSRRLRLAGNQETQYF.